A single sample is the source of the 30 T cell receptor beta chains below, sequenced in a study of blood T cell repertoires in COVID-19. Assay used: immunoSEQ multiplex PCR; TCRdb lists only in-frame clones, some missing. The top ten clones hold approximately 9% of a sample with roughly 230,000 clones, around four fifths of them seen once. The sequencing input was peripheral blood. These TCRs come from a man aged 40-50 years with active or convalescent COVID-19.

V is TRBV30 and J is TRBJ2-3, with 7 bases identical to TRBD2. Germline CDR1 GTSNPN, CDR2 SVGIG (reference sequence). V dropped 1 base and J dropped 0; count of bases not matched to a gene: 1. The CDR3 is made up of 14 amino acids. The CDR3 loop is CAWSGGGSTDTQYF. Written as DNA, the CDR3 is TGTGCCTGGAGTGGCGGGGGTAGCACAGATACGCAGTATTTT.

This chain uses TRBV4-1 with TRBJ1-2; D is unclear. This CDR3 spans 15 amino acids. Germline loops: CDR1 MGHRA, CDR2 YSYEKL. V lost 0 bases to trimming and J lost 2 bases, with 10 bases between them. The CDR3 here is CASSQDPGSNYGYTF. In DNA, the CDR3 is TGCGCCAGCAGCCAAGATCCGGGGAGCAACTATGGCTACACCTTC.

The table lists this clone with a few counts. For the CDR3, the DNA is TGCAGCGTTGAAGCGGCGACAGGGGGCAACGAGCAGTACTTC. Residues: CSVEAATGGNEQYF. The V call is TRBV29-1, the J call TRBJ2-7, with 10 nucleotides matching TRBD1. V dropped 1 base and J dropped 5; count of bases not matched to a gene: 5. Germline values: CDR1 SQVTM, CDR2 ANQGSEA. CDR3 length: 14 residues.

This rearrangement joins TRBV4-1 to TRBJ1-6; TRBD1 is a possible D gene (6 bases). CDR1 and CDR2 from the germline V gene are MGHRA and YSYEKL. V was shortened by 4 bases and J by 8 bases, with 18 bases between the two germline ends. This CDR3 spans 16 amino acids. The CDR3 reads CASSRVSGTWDSPLHF. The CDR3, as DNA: TGCGCCAGCAGCCGAGTCTCCGGGACATGGGATTCACCCCTCCACTTT.

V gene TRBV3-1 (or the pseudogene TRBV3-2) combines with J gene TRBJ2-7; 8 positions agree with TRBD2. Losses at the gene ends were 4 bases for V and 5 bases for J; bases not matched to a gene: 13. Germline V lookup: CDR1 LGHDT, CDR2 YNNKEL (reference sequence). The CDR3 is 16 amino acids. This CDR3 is CASSLNGRGAKHEQYF. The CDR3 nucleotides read TGTGCCAGCAGCCTAAACGGGCGGGGGGCAAAACACGAGCAGTACTTC.

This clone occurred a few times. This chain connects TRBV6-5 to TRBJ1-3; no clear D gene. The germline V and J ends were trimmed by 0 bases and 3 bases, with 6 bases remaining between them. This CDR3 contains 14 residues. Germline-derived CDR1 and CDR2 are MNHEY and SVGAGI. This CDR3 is CASSYSRFGNTIYF. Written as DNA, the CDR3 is TGTGCCAGCAGTTACTCGAGATTTGGAAACACCATATATTTT.

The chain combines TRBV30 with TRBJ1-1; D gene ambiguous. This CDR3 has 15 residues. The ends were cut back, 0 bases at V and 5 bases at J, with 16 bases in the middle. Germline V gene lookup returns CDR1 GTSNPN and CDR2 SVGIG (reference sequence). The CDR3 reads CAWSVLVVRGTEAFF. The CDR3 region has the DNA TGTGCCTGGAGTGTACTGGTCGTCCGGGGTACTGAAGCTTTCTTT.

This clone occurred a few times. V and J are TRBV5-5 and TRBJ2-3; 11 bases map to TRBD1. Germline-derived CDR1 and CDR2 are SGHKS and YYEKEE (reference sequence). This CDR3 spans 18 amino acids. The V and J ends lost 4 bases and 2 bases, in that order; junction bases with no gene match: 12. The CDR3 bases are TGTGCCAGCAGCCCTGAGACCGGGACAGGGGGAATCACAGATACGCAGTATTTT. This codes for CASSPETGTGGITDTQYF.

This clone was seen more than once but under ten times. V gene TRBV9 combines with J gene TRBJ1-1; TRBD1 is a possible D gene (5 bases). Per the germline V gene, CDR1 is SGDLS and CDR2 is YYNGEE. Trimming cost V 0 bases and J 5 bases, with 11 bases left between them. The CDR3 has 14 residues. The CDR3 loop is CASSVGPGGTEAFF. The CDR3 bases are TGTGCCAGCAGCGTAGGCCCCGGGGGTACTGAAGCTTTCTTT.

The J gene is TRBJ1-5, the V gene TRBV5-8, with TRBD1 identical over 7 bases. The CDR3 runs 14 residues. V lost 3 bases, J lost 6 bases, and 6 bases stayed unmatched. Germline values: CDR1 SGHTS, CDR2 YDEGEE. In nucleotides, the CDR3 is TGTGCCAGCAGCTCCCGACAGGGACCTCAGCCCCAGCATTTT. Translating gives CASSSRQGPQPQHF.

The CDR3 nucleotides are TGTGCCAGCAGTCCTTGGGAGGCCGGGGAGCTGTTTTTT. Amino acid sequence: CASSPWEAGELFF. The rearrangement uses TRBV25-1 and TRBJ2-2; a weak D match, TRBD2 (6 bases). The germline CDR1 and CDR2 sequences are MGHDK and SYGVNS. This CDR3 has 13 amino acids. The V and J ends lost 5 bases and 6 bases respectively, with 10 bases between them.

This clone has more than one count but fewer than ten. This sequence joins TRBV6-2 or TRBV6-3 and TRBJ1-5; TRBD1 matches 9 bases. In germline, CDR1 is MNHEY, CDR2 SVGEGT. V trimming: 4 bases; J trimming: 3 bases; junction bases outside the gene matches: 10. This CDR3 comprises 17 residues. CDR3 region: CASSSLHRDRDNQPQHF. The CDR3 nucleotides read TGTGCCAGCAGTTCGTTACACCGGGACAGGGACAATCAGCCCCAGCATTTT.

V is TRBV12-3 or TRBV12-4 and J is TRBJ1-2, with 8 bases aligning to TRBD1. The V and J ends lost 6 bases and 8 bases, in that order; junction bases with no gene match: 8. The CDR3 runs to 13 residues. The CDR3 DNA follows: TGTGCCAGCAGATCCCAGGGGGCTCGGGGCTACACCTTC. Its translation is CASRSQGARGYTF.

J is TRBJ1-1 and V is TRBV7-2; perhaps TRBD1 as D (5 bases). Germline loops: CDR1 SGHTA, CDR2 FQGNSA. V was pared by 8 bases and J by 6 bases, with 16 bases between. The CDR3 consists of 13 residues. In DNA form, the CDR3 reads TGTGCCAGCCGGAGGGGCAGGGAAGCTGAAGCTTTCTTT. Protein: CASRRGREAEAFF.

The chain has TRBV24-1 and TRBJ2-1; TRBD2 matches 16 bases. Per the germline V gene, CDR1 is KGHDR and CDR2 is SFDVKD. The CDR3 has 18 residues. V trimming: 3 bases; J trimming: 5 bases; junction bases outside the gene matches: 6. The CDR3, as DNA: TGTGCCACCAGTGATCCGGGACTAGCGGGGGGGCGGAACAATGAGCAGTTCTTC. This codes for CATSDPGLAGGRNNEQFF.

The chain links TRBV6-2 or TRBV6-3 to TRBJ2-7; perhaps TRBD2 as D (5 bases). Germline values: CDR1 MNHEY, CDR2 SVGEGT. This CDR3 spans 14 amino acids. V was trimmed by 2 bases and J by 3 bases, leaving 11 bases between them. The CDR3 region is CASSYNPGFYEQYF. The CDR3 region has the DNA TGTGCCAGCAGTTACAACCCGGGGTTCTACGAGCAGTACTTC.

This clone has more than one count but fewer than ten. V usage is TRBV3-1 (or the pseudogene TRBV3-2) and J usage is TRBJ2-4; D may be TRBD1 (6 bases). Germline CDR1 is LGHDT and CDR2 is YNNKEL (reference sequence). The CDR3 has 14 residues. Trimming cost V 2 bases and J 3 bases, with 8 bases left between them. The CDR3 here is CASSQQGNKNIQYF. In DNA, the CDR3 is TGTGCCAGCAGCCAACAGGGGAACAAAAACATTCAGTACTTC.

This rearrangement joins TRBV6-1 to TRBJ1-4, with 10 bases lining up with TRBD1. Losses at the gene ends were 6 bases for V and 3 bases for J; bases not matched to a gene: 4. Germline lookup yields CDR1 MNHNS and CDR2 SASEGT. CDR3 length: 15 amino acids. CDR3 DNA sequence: TGTGCCAGCAGGACAGGGGGCGCCCCTAATGAAAAACTGTTTTTT. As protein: CASRTGGAPNEKLFF.

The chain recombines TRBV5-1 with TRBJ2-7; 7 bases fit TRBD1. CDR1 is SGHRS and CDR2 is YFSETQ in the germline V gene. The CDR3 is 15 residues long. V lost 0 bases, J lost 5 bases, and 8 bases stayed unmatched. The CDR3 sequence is CASSLVKGAMDEQYF. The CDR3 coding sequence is TGCGCCAGCAGCTTGGTGAAGGGGGCCATGGACGAGCAGTACTTC.

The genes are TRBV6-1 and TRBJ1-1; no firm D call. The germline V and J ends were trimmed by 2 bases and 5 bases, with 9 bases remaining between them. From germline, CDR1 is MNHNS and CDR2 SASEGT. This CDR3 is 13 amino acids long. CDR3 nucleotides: TGTGCCAGCAGTGAAACGGGGTTGACTGAAGCTTTCTTT. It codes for CASSETGLTEAFF.

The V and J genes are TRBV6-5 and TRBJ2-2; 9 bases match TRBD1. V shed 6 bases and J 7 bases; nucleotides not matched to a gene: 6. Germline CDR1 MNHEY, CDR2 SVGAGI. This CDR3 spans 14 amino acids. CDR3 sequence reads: CASSWDRVNGELFF. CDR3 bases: TGTGCCAGCAGCTGGGACAGGGTGAACGGGGAGCTGTTTTTT.

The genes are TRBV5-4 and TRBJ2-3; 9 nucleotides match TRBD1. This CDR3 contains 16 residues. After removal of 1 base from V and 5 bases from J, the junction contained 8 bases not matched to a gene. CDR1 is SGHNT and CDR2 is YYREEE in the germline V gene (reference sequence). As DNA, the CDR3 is TGTGCCAGCAGCTTGAACCCGGGACAGGGTCAAGATACGCAGTATTTT. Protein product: CASSLNPGQGQDTQYF.

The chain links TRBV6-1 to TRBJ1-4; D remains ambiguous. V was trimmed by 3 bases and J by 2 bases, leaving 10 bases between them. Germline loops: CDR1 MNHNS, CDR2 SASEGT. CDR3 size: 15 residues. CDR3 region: CASSDEGGTNEKLFF. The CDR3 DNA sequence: TGTGCCAGCAGTGATGAGGGAGGCACTAATGAAAAACTGTTTTTT.

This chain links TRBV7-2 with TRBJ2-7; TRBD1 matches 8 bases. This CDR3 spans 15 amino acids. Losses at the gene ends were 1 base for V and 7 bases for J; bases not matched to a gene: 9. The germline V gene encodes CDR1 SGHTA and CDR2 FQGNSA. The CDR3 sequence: CASSLGARQGREQYF. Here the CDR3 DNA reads TGTGCCAGCAGCTTAGGGGCCCGACAGGGGAGGGAGCAGTACTTC.

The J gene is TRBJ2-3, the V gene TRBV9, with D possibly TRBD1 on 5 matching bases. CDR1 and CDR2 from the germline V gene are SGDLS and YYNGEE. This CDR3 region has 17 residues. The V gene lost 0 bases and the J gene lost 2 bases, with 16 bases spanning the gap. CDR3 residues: CASSVVVWGRTTDTQYF. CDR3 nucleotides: TGTGCCAGCAGCGTAGTTGTCTGGGGCAGGACCACAGATACGCAGTATTTT.

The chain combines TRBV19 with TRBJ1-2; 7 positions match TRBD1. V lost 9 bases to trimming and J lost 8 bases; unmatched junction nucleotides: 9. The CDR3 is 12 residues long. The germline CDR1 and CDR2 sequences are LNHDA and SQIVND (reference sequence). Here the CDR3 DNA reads TGTGCCAGCGACCAACAGGGGCACGGCTACACCTTC. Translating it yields CASDQQGHGYTF.

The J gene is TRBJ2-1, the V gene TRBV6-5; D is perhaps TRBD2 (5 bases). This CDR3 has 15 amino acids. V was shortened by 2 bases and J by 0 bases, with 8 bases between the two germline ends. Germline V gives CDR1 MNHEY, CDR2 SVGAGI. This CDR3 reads CASSYDGSSYNEQFF. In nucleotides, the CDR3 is TGTGCCAGCAGTTACGATGGGAGCTCCTACAATGAGCAGTTCTTC.

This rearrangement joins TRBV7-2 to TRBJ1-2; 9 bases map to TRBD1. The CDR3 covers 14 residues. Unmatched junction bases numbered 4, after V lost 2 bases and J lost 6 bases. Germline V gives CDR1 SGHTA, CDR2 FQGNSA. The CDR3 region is CASSLWTGDNGYTF. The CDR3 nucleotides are TGTGCCAGCAGCTTATGGACAGGGGACAATGGCTACACCTTC.

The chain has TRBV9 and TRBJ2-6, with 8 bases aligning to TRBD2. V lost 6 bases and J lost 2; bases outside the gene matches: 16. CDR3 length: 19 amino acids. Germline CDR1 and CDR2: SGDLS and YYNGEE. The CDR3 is CASNPSPGGGFTGANVLTF. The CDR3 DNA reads TGTGCCAGCAACCCCTCCCCGGGAGGGGGTTTCACTGGGGCCAACGTCCTGACTTTC.

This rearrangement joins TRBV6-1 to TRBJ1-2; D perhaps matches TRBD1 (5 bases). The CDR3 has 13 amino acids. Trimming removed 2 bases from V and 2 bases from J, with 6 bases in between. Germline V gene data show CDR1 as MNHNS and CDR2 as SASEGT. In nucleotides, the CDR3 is TGTGCCAGCAGTGAACGGGGGAACTATGGCTACACCTTC. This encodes CASSERGNYGYTF.